The following is a T cell receptor beta chain sequence with its context. Antigen unknown. The data belong to a study of cytomegalovirus exposure and HLA in healthy donors. PCR involved 60 Vbeta and 13 Jbeta primers. Assay: immunoSEQ multiplex PCR; the TCRdb copy retains only in-frame clones and omits some. Here the sample spans roughly 80,000 clones, approximately 84% being singletons. Findings and limits, study-wide: Among TCR beta chains, those listed as cytomegalovirus-associated numbered approximately 150.

The source of this sequence is a woman aged 45-59 years in good health and CMV-seronegative. Sequencing was performed on PBMCs.

CDR3 DNA sequence: TGTGCCAGCAGTTATGGGCAGAAGGATTCACCCCTCCACTTT. It specifies CASSYGQKDSPLHF. The chain recombines TRBV6-6 with TRBJ1-6, with unresolved D. Between the trimmed V and J ends, which lost 3 bases and 8 bases, there was a span of 11 bases. CDR3 length: 14 amino acids. CDR1 is MNHNY and CDR2 is SVGAGI in the germline V gene (reference sequence).